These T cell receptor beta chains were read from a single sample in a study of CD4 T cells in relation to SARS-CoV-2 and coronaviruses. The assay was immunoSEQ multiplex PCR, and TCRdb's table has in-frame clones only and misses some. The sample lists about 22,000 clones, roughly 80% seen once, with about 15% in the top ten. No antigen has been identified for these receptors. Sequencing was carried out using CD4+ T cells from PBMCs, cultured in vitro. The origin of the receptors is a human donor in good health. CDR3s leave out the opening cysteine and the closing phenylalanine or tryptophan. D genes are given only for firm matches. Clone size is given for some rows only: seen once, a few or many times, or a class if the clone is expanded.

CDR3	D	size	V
AWTKDHTEAF	NA	few	TRBV30
ASSPRGGVQPQH	NA	NA	TRBV28
ASSQTDRLSYEQY	TRBD1	NA	TRBV27
ASSDQAGQPQH	NA	NA	TRBV6-4
ASSLGAPHNYYEQY	NA	NA	TRBV11-2
ASKSFNEQF	NA	NA	TRBV25-1
ASGPAGGNEKLF	NA	NA	TRBV5-1
ASSQGVRQTNTEAF	NA	NA	TRBV3-1/TRBV3-2
ATSRHAGGQGPNQPQH	TRBD1	few	TRBV15
ASSLAEANEQF	NA	NA	TRBV11-3
AISEKGNEKLF	NA	NA	TRBV10-3
ATASELAGVYEQF	TRBD2	NA	TRBV24-1
ASSQQRQGSVPLH	TRBD1	NA	TRBV6-6
ASRRGDGAEKLF	NA	once	TRBV21-1
ASSPQGGHDNVLT	NA	NA	TRBV6-6
ATADRYSGANVLT	NA	NA	TRBV19
ASSPPGLAGREQY	TRBD2	few	TRBV2
ASSLRDLNNSPLH	NA	NA	TRBV7-9
ASSSATGTGSYEQY	TRBD1	once	TRBV5-1
ASTLTSGAYNEQF	TRBD2	few	TRBV5-1
ASSPKGFRGTEAF	NA	NA	TRBV6-5
ATSLAPGETQY	NA	NA	TRBV15
ASSTILAGVHDEQF	TRBD2	few	TRBV19
ASSQDGHNSPLH	NA	once	TRBV5-1
AWSVGMSYSNQPQH	NA	few	TRBV30
SVGTSYEQY	NA	NA	TRBV29-1
ASRETGVNQPQH	TRBD1	few	TRBV25-1
ASSPIAGGPVEQY	TRBD2	NA	TRBV3-1/TRBV3-2
ASTGAVQRVDGYT	NA	NA	TRBV6-5
ATSDTADNGNTIY	NA	NA	TRBV24-1
ASSFGTSGTWGQETQY	TRBD2	once	TRBV7-3
ASTLGQGNNQPQH	TRBD1	NA	TRBV5-8
ASSRYSVAF	NA	NA	TRBV3-1/TRBV3-2
ASSQLAGQETQY	TRBD2	once	TRBV3-1/TRBV3-2
SATPREGYT	NA	NA	TRBV20-1
ATARTANTGELF	NA	NA	TRBV24-1
ASSLPGHYGYT	NA	NA	TRBV12-3/TRBV12-4
SVVWRDSYEQY	NA	NA	TRBV29-1
ASTGTIYNEQF	NA	NA	TRBV27
ASSFSQETQY	NA	NA	TRBV7-9
AGRETLNSEAF	NA	NA	TRBV5-5
ASSLNPPEVGTSEF	NA	NA	TRBV7-3
ASRPDGTYNEQF	NA	NA	TRBV6-5
SVLADSYNEQF	TRBD2	NA	TRBV29-1